Below are 30 T cell receptor beta chains sequenced from a single sample in a study of T cell repertoires in cytomegalovirus infection. Each CDR3 protein gets one entry after TCRdb re-called the reads with MiXCR. Seen here are about 240,000 distinct CDR3 sequences, under 8.5% observed once, and the top ten hold around 6.9%. Sequenced sample: PBMCs. The receptors come from a human donor in good health (CMV status not recorded). Some clones in this sample may be carry-over from other donors' samples.

At least ten counts were recorded for this clonotype. The chain has TRBV12-3 or TRBV12-4 and TRBJ1-4, with TRBD1 matching over 8 bases. The V gene end was trimmed by 5 bases and the J gene end by 3 bases; junction bases not matched to a gene: 2. The CDR3 totals 14 residues. The DNA of the CDR3 is TGTGCCAGCAGTCAGACAGGGGCTAATGAAAAACTGTTTTTT. This codes for CASSQTGANEKLFF.

The chain employs TRBV9 and TRBJ2-3; D gene unclear. This CDR3 contains 11 residues. Germline CDR1 and CDR2: SGDLS and YYNGEE. Between the trimmed V and J ends, which lost 7 bases and 2 bases, there was a span of 5 bases. The CDR3 is CASGYTDTQYF. The CDR3 DNA reads TGTGCCAGCGGGTACACAGATACGCAGTATTTT.

The table lists this clonotype with many counts. The genes are TRBV20-1 and TRBJ2-3, with D hard to call. The CDR3 is made up of 15 amino acids. Trimming stripped 1 base from V and 0 bases from J, with 11 bases between. The germline V gene encodes CDR1 DFQATT and CDR2 SNEGSKA (reference sequence). CDR3 coding DNA: TGCAGTGCTAGAGGCTCGATGGGGAGCACAGATACGCAGTATTTT. Amino acid sequence: CSARGSMGSTDTQYF.

This clonotype was found a few times. The rearrangement links TRBV5-4 to TRBJ2-3; TRBD1 or TRBD2 may be the D gene (6 bases each). Per germline, CDR1 SGHNT and CDR2 YYREEE (reference sequence). The CDR3 totals 16 residues. The ends were cut back, 5 bases at V and 0 bases at J, with 16 bases in the middle. CDR3 in amino acids: CASRLGGSSSTDTQYF. The CDR3 DNA follows: TGTGCCAGCAGACTAGGGGGGTCTTCTAGCACAGATACGCAGTATTTT.

Turning to this clonotype: A much larger clone differs from this one at a single base, so this may be a read error. The chain employs TRBV6-6 and TRBJ1-6, with D perhaps TRBD1 (6 bases). The germline V gene has CDR1 MNHNY and CDR2 SVGAGI (reference sequence). CDR3 length: 15 residues. The V end lost 5 bases, the J end lost 14 bases, and 22 bases lay between the germline ends. Written as DNA, the CDR3 is TGTGCCAGCAGTCCCAAGACAGGTTTGGGAGGGGCCCTCCACTTT. Protein: CASSPKTGLGGALHF.

This clonotype was seen ten or more times. This rearrangement joins TRBV3-1 to TRBJ1-1, with D possibly being TRBD1 (6 bases). Germline loops: CDR1 LGHDT, CDR2 YNNKEL (reference sequence). The CDR3 is 15 amino acids. The germline V and J ends were trimmed by 5 bases and 1 base, with 14 bases remaining between them. CDR3 sequence (DNA): TGTGCCAGCAGCTTAACAGGGCGAGAGAACACTGAAGCTTTCTTT. The encoded protein is CASSLTGRENTEAFF.

This clonotype was observed many times. J is TRBJ2-7 and V is TRBV7-8, with D tentatively TRBD2 (5 bases). Germline-derived CDR1 and CDR2 are SGHVS and FQNEAQ. V dropped 5 bases and J dropped 2 bases, with 19 bases sitting between them. The length of the CDR3 is 16 residues. The CDR3 DNA reads as TGTGCCAGCAGCCTACGGGGTGTAGGGCTAGCCTACGAGCAGTACTTC. Translation gives CASSLRGVGLAYEQYF. Supplemented by reference TRBV7-8 and TRBJ2-7, the full variable domain reads GAGVSQSPRYKVAKRGQDVALRCDPISGHVSLFWYQQALGQGPEFLTYFQNEAQLDKSGLPSDRFFAERPEGSVSTLKIQRTQQEDSAVYLCASSLRGVGLAYEQYFGPGTRLTVT.

This chain links TRBV15 with TRBJ1-3, with D unclear. CDR1 LNHNV and CDR2 YYDKDF come from the germline V gene (reference sequence). The CDR3 totals 12 residues. Trimming removed 8 bases from V and 0 bases from J, with 5 bases in between. CDR3 sequence reads: CATGSSGNTIYF. The CDR3 nucleotides read TGTGCCACCGGTAGCTCTGGAAACACCATATATTTT.

This clonotype was recorded many times. This chain joins TRBV27 and TRBJ1-1; no clear D. The ends were cut back, 3 bases at V and 1 base at J, with 12 bases in the middle. CDR1 and CDR2 from the germline V gene are MNHEY and SMNVEV (reference sequence). The CDR3 loop spans 15 amino acids. The CDR3 DNA is TGTGCCAGCAGTTTTTCATCGGACCAGAACACTGAAGCTTTCTTT. It yields the protein CASSFSSDQNTEAFF.

The V gene is TRBV6-1, the J gene TRBJ1-5, with D maybe TRBD1 (5 bases). The CDR3 runs to 15 residues. Trimming shortened V by 6 bases and J by 4 bases, and 16 bases separated the two germline ends. Germline CDR1 reads MNHNS; CDR2 reads SASEGT. The DNA for the CDR3 is TGTGCCAGCAGCCGGGACCCTACTGCTAATCAGCCCCAGCATTTT. This codes for CASSRDPTANQPQHF.

This clonotype has ten or more counts. V gene TRBV11-2 combines with J gene TRBJ2-2, with 14 nucleotides matching TRBD2. V lost 4 bases to trimming and J lost 3 bases; unmatched junction nucleotides: 7. The germline CDR1 and CDR2 sequences are SGHAT and FQNNGV. The CDR3 runs 18 residues. The CDR3 DNA follows: TGTGCCAGCAGCTCCTTGACTAGCGGGGGGGCGTACACCGGGGAGCTGTTTTTT. Its translation is CASSSLTSGGAYTGELFF.

There are many counts of this clonotype. The V gene is TRBV29-1, the J gene TRBJ2-1; 15 bases are shared with TRBD2. CDR3 size: 15 residues. The germline gives CDR1 SQVTM, CDR2 ANQGSEA. The J segment lost 4 bases and the V segment lost 6 bases, leaving 4 bases of the junction unmatched. The CDR3 region has the DNA TGCAGCGTAGAGGGACTAGCGGGGGGTTACAATGAGCAGTTCTTC. Its protein product is CSVEGLAGGYNEQFF.

At least ten counts were recorded for this clonotype. The chain recombines TRBV7-8 with TRBJ1-5; D is undetermined. CDR1 is SGHVS and CDR2 is FQNEAQ in the germline V gene. This CDR3 region has 16 residues. Deletions cut 5 bases from V and 0 bases from J, with 14 bases between. The CDR3 sequence is CASSLRQTVSNQPQHF. The CDR3 nucleotides are TGTGCCAGCAGCCTCAGACAAACCGTTAGCAATCAGCCCCAGCATTTT.

V gene TRBV14 combines with J gene TRBJ2-3, with 12 positions matching TRBD1. V lost 2 bases, J lost 4 bases, and 4 bases stayed unmatched. Germline V gene lookup returns CDR1 SGHDN and CDR2 FVKESK. CDR3 length equals 16 residues. The CDR3 nucleotides read TGTGCCAGCAGCCAAATGGGACAGGGGGCTGCAGATACGCAGTATTTT. Translated: CASSQMGQGAADTQYF.

This clonotype was detected many times. The chain joins TRBV2 to TRBJ2-6; the D is unclear. With 4 bases removed from V and 0 bases from J, the gap between germline ends came to 4 bases. The CDR3 is 14 residues long. CDR1 and CDR2 from the germline V gene are SNHLY and FYNNEI. CDR3 amino acids: CASSVGSGANVLTF. CDR3 sequence (DNA): TGTGCCAGCAGTGTCGGCTCTGGGGCCAACGTCCTGACTTTC. The full variable domain, rest sourced from reference TRBV2 and TRBJ2-6, is EPEVTQTPSHQVTQMGQEVILRCVPISNHLYFYWYRQILGQKVEFLVSFYNNEISEKSEIFDDQFSVERPDGSNFTLKIRSTKLEDSAMYFCASSVGSGANVLTFGAGSRLTVL.

This clonotype was seen ten or more times. In nucleotides, the CDR3 is TGTGCCAGCAGCTTACTGAATGGGAGGAAAGGCTACACCTTC. This encodes CASSLLNGRKGYTF. The chain has TRBV7-2 and TRBJ1-2; no reliable D call. Trimming stripped 2 bases from V and 8 bases from J, with 15 bases between. Germline CDR1 is SGHTA and CDR2 is FQGNSA. The CDR3 contains 14 residues.

In this sample, this clonotype turned up many times. The chain uses TRBV12-3 or TRBV12-4 and TRBJ1-1, with D hard to call. Deletions cut 3 bases from V and 4 bases from J, with 12 bases between. This CDR3 contains 14 residues. CDR3 protein: CASSLSEASTEAFF. Here the CDR3 DNA reads TGTGCCAGCAGTTTGTCAGAGGCGAGCACTGAAGCTTTCTTT.

This clonotype was observed at least ten times. This chain connects TRBV4-2 to TRBJ1-4; 7 nucleotides agree with TRBD1. The CDR3 is 15 residues long. Germline V lookup: CDR1 LGHNA, CDR2 YNFKEQ. Unmatched junction bases numbered 4, after V lost 1 base and J lost 5 bases. CDR3 coding DNA: TGTGCCAGCAGCCAAGGACAGGGATTCAATGAAAAACTGTTTTTT. This gives the protein CASSQGQGFNEKLFF.

This clonotype was seen at least ten times. The chain combines TRBV5-8 with TRBJ1-1; D uncertain. Looked up from germline, CDR1 is SGHTS and CDR2 is YDEGEE. The CDR3 is 13 residues long. Trimming shortened V by 2 bases and J by 3 bases, and 8 bases separated the two germline ends. Here the CDR3 reads CASSFASYTEAFF. For the CDR3, the DNA is TGTGCCAGCAGCTTTGCGTCGTACACTGAAGCTTTCTTT.

At least ten counts were recorded for this clonotype. The genes are TRBV7-2 and TRBJ2-1; D unclear. Per the germline V gene, CDR1 is SGHTA and CDR2 is FQGNSA. V was pared by 4 bases and J by 9 bases, with 7 bases between. The CDR3 has 11 residues. In DNA, the CDR3 is TGTGCCAGCAGCTCACGCCCTGAGCAGTTCTTC. Protein product: CASSSRPEQFF.

This clonotype was counted ten times or more. The chain couples TRBV29-1 to TRBJ1-2; D is ambiguous. V gave up 3 bases and J gave up 4 bases, with 12 bases separating them. The CDR3 is made up of 13 amino acids. Germline V gives CDR1 SQVTM, CDR2 ANQGSEA. CDR3 region: CSVESRLRYGYTF. Written as DNA, the CDR3 is TGCAGCGTTGAGTCCAGACTCCGCTATGGCTACACCTTC.

Many counts were recorded for this clonotype. The rearrangement uses TRBV7-3 and TRBJ2-5; 8 bases align to TRBD2. J lost 5 bases, V lost 3 bases, and 8 bases had no gene match. Germline lookup yields CDR1 SGHTA and CDR2 FQGTGA. The CDR3 is made up of 15 amino acids. In DNA form, the CDR3 reads TGTGCCAGCAGCTTCCACGGGGGGGCCGGGGAGACCCAGTACTTC. It codes for CASSFHGGAGETQYF. Complete variable domain (other parts from reference TRBV7-3 and TRBJ2-5): GAGVSQTPSNKVTEKGKYVELRCDPISGHTALYWYRQSLGQGPEFLIYFQGTGAADDSGLPNDRFFAVRPEGSVSTLKIQRTERGDSAVYLCASSFHGGAGETQYFGPGTRLLVL.

This clonotype came up many times. This sequence joins TRBV7-2 and TRBJ1-1, with D hard to call. Deletions cut 5 bases from V and 0 bases from J, with 13 bases between. The germline V gene has CDR1 SGHTA and CDR2 FQGNSA. The CDR3 loop spans 15 amino acids. The CDR3 region has the DNA TGTGCCAGCAGCCCGGACGGAGCCATGAACACTGAAGCTTTCTTT. Protein product: CASSPDGAMNTEAFF.

This clonotype was counted at least ten times. The chain uses TRBV7-2 and TRBJ1-5; 7 positions match TRBD1. Germline V gene data show CDR1 as SGHTA and CDR2 as FQGNSA. Germline trimming cut 1 base from V and 0 bases from J; bases unmatched to any gene: 9. This CDR3 region has 18 residues. The CDR3 DNA follows: TGTGCCAGCAGCTTAGGAGGGGACAGCGTTTATAGCAATCAGCCCCAGCATTTT. Translating gives CASSLGGDSVYSNQPQHF.

This clonotype was seen at least ten times. The chain combines TRBV4-2 with TRBJ1-2, with no clear D. The V gene lost 0 bases and the J gene lost 4 bases, with 12 bases spanning the gap. In germline, CDR1 is LGHNA, CDR2 YNFKEQ. The CDR3 consists of 15 residues. The CDR3 is CASSQEGGIGYGYTF. The CDR3 region has the DNA TGTGCCAGCAGCCAAGAAGGAGGGATAGGCTATGGCTACACCTTC.

The CDR3 sequence is CATSKVGFQETQYF. The CDR3 nucleotides are TGTGCCACCAGCAAGGTCGGCTTCCAAGAGACCCAGTACTTC. The chain uses TRBV15 and TRBJ2-5; no definite D call. The V gene's germline CDR1 is LNHNV and CDR2 YYDKDF (reference sequence). With 4 bases removed from V and 1 base from J, the gap between germline ends came to 10 bases. CDR3 length: 14 residues.

This clonotype was observed many times. The chain uses TRBV4-1 and TRBJ2-3; 11 nucleotides line up with TRBD2. The germline V gene encodes CDR1 MGHRA and CDR2 YSYEKL. V dropped 2 bases and J dropped 4; count of bases not matched to a gene: 2. The CDR3 contains 15 residues. The CDR3 DNA reads TGCGCCAGCAGCCAACCGACTAGCGGGGCAGATACGCAGTATTTT. It codes for CASSQPTSGADTQYF.

At least ten counts were recorded for this clonotype. The genes are TRBV7-2 and TRBJ2-5, with D perhaps assigned TRBD1 or TRBD2 (7 bases each). The CDR3 runs to 16 residues. Germline V gene data show CDR1 as SGHTA and CDR2 as FQGNSA. Trimming shortened V by 5 bases and J by 4 bases, and 20 bases separated the two germline ends. CDR3 amino acids: CASSLGGRGLGETQYF. CDR3 nucleotides: TGTGCCAGCAGCCTGGGTGGGAGGGGGCTAGGAGAGACCCAGTACTTC.

This clonotype showed up just a few times. The chain has TRBV28 and TRBJ2-2; maybe TRBD2 (7 bases). Germline V gene lookup returns CDR1 MDHEN and CDR2 SYDVKM. Between the trimmed V and J ends, which lost 6 bases and 6 bases, there was a span of 17 bases. This CDR3 contains 15 residues. The CDR3 here is CASRGGGYVAGELFF. The CDR3 coding sequence is TGTGCCAGCAGGGGAGGGGGGTACGTTGCCGGGGAGCTGTTTTTT. Filled out from reference TRBV28 and TRBJ2-2, the complete variable domain reads DVKVTQSSRYLVKRTGEKVFLECVQDMDHENMFWYRQDPGLGLRLIYFSYDVKMKEKGDIPEGYSVSREKKERFSLILESASTNQTSMYLCASRGGGYVAGELFFGEGSRLTVL.

This clonotype was observed many times. V and J are TRBV2 and TRBJ1-2; the D gene is possibly TRBD1 (5 bases). Germline V lookup: CDR1 SNHLY, CDR2 FYNNEI. This CDR3 comprises 13 residues. Trimming removed 4 bases at V and 4 bases at J, with 10 bases between. The CDR3 is CASSVLGTYGYTF. CDR3 DNA sequence: TGTGCCAGCAGTGTCCTGGGGACCTATGGCTACACCTTC.